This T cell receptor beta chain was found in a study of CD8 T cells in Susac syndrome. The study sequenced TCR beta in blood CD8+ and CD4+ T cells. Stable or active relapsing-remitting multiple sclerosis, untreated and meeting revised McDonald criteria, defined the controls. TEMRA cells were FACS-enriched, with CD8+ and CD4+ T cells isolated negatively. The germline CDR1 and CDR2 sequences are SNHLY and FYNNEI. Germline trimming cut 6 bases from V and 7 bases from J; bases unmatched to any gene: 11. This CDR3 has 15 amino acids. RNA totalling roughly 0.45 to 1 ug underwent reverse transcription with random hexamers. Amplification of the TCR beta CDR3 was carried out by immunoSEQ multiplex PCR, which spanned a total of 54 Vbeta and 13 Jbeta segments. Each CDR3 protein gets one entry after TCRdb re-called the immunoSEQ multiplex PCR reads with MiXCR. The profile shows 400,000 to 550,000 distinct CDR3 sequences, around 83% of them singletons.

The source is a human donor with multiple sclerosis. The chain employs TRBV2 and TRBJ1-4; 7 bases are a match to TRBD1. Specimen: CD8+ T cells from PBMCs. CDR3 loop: CASRPNRGSGEKLFF. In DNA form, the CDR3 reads TGTGCCAGCAGGCCTAACAGGGGTTCGGGTGAAAAACTGTTTTTT. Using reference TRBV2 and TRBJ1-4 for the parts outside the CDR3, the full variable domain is EPEVTQTPSHQVTQMGQEVILRCVPISNHLYFYWYRQILGQKVEFLVSFYNNEISEKSEIFDDQFSVERPDGSNFTLKIRSTKLEDSAMYFCASRPNRGSGEKLFFGSGTQLSVL.